Listed below are T cell receptor beta chains from one sample, sequenced in a study of blood T cell repertoires in COVID-19. Method: immunoSEQ multiplex PCR; TCRdb's copy keeps in-frame clones and lacks some. The table lists approximately 82,000 clones, over 80% of them singletons. The sample was peripheral blood. The receptor set was obtained from a woman aged 70-85 years with active or convalescent COVID-19. Each CDR3 is given with its conserved first and last residue. The D gene is left open where the match is weak. The size field is filled for only some rows; it gives once, few, many or a size class.

v_gene,d_gene,abundance,j_gene,CDR3nt,CDR3aa
TRBV5-6,.,.,TRBJ2-7,TGTGCCAGCAGCTTGCTCGGGTTTACGTCCTACGAGCAGTACTTC,CASSLLGFTSYEQYF
TRBV7-9,.,.,TRBJ2-6,TGTGCCAGCAGCTTAGCAGGGGCCCCCTCTGGGGCCAACGTCCTGACTTTC,CASSLAGAPSGANVLTF
TRBV27,TRBD2,.,TRBJ2-1,TGTGCCAGCAGTTTGGTCCGGGGGGTTGAGCAGTTCTTC,CASSLVRGVEQFF
TRBV5-1,.,.,TRBJ2-2,TGCGCCAGCAGCTTGGATCCGTTATCCGGGGAGCTGTTTTTT,CASSLDPLSGELFF
TRBV9,.,.,TRBJ1-3,TGTGCCAGCAGCGTGGCCGGGAGCTCTGGAAACACCATATATTTT,CASSVAGSSGNTIYF
TRBV28,TRBD1,.,TRBJ1-1,TGTGCCAGCACTTTGACAGGGGACACTGAAGCTTTCTTT,CASTLTGDTEAFF
TRBV5-4,.,.,TRBJ1-5,TGTGCCAGCAGCTTGGACGGAGGCGGGGATCAGCCCCAGCATTTT,CASSLDGGGDQPQHF
TRBV19,.,.,TRBJ1-2,TGTGCCAGTAGTATGAAACAGCTGAAGAACTATGGCTACACCTTC,CASSMKQLKNYGYTF
TRBV10-3,TRBD1,.,TRBJ2-7,TGTGCCATCAGTGACGGCGGGACAGGGTATGACGAGCAGTACTTC,CAISDGGTGYDEQYF
TRBV28,TRBD1,.,TRBJ1-2,TGTGCCAGCAGTCTCCCCGACAGGGGAGATGGCTACACCTTC,CASSLPDRGDGYTF
TRBV5-1,.,once,TRBJ1-3,TGCGCCAGCAGCTTGTACGCCGGGTCCGTCTCTGGAAACACCATATATTTT,CASSLYAGSVSGNTIYF
TRBV2,.,.,TRBJ2-2,TGTGCCAGCGAGGGAACCGAGGGCACCGGGGAGCTGTTTTTT,CASEGTEGTGELFF
TRBV5-5,.,.,TRBJ2-7,TGTGCCAGCAGCTTGGGGAGCGTAGGATACGAGCAGTACTTC,CASSLGSVGYEQYF
TRBV6-5,TRBD1,few,TRBJ2-7,TGTGCCAGCAGGGGGACAGGGGGGAGCTACGAGCAGTACTTC,CASRGTGGSYEQYF
TRBV7-7,TRBD2,.,TRBJ2-5,TGTGCTAGCAGCCCAGCACGGGGGGTAAAGACCCAGTACTTC,CASSPARGVKTQYF
TRBV5-1,TRBD1,few,TRBJ2-1,TGCGCCAGCAGCTTGTTCCCCGGGACAGCTTACAATGAGCAGTTCTTC,CASSLFPGTAYNEQFF
TRBV7-8,TRBD2,once,TRBJ2-1,TGTGCCAGCAGCTCCGGACTAGCGGGGGGGTTTGAGCAGTTCTTC,CASSSGLAGGFEQFF
TRBV20-1,.,.,TRBJ1-2,TGCAGTGCCCGAGCGTACGGCTACACCTTC,CSARAYGYTF
TRBV5-1,TRBD2,.,TRBJ2-7,TGCGCCAGCAGCTTGGTGGGTAGCGGGGGGGCCTACGAGCAGTACTTC,CASSLVGSGGAYEQYF
TRBV7-6,TRBD1,.,TRBJ1-1,TGTGCCAGCAGCTTATATCAGGGGGCGCCCACTGAAGCTTTCTTT,CASSLYQGAPTEAFF
TRBV19,.,.,TRBJ1-1,TGTGCCAGTAGTATTTCACAGGGTAACACTGAAGCTTTCTTT,CASSISQGNTEAFF
TRBV24-1,.,.,TRBJ1-4,TGTGCCACCAGTGACGCCAGGACGGGGGGTGAAAAACTGTTTTTT,CATSDARTGGEKLFF
TRBV5-1,TRBD2,.,TRBJ2-1,TGCGCCAGCAGCTTAAACCAGGGACTAGCGGGGATTGAGCAGTTCTTC,CASSLNQGLAGIEQFF
TRBV6-5,TRBD1,.,TRBJ1-4,TGTGCCAGCAGTTACACATACCAGGGGGCAGGCGAAAAACTGTTTTTT,CASSYTYQGAGEKLFF
TRBV10-2,.,.,TRBJ1-6,TGCGCCAGCAGTGACCTGGGGGCCAATTCACCCCTCCACTTT,CASSDLGANSPLHF
TRBV5-6,.,.,TRBJ1-6,TGTGCCAGCAGCTTGGTTGACACTTATAATTCACCCCTCCACTTT,CASSLVDTYNSPLHF
TRBV5-5,.,.,TRBJ1-6,TGTGCCAGCAGCCACGAGCCCCCGGATTCACCCCTCCACTTT,CASSHEPPDSPLHF
TRBV6-5,.,.,TRBJ1-4,TGTGCCAGCAGTTACTACTCAGGGCAGGGTAATGAAAAACTGTTTTTT,CASSYYSGQGNEKLFF
TRBV6-5,.,.,TRBJ1-1,TGTGCCATCTCCGGGGGGGCAGGGACTGAAGCTTTCTTT,CAISGGAGTEAFF
TRBV5-4,.,.,TRBJ2-5,TGTGCCAGCAGCCGAGAGGCAGATGAGACCCAGTACTTC,CASSREADETQYF
TRBV5-6,TRBD2,few,TRBJ2-5,TGTGCCAGCAGCACCCGGACTAGCCGAGAGACCCAGTACTTC,CASSTRTSRETQYF
TRBV20-1,.,few,TRBJ2-3,TGCAGTGCTAGATACACAGATACGCAGTATTTT,CSARYTDTQYF
TRBV18,.,.,TRBJ2-4,TGTGCCAGCTCACCACAAGGGGGGGGCGGAGGAAACATTCAGTACTTC,CASSPQGGGGGNIQYF
TRBV6-4,.,.,TRBJ2-1,TGTGCCAGCAGTGACCTGAGGCGCAATGAGCAGTTCTTC,CASSDLRRNEQFF
TRBV7-9,TRBD2,many,TRBJ2-3,TGTGCCAGCAGTACCAGCGGGGGGGCCTCGTCAGATACGCAGTATTTT,CASSTSGGASSDTQYF
TRBV18,TRBD1,.,TRBJ2-7,TGTGCCAGCTCATCTGGGACAGGGGATTTGTACGAGCAGTACTTC,CASSSGTGDLYEQYF
TRBV18,TRBD2,.,TRBJ2-2,TGTGCCAGCTCACCGAGTTCGGGGGGGCACACCGGGGAGCTGTTTTTT,CASSPSSGGHTGELFF
TRBV20-1,.,.,TRBJ1-4,TGCAGTGCTAGTGGCAGGGCTGAAAAACTGTTTTTT,CSASGRAEKLFF
TRBV18,.,.,TRBJ1-1,TGTGCCAGCTCACCAGGACATATGAACACTGAAGCTTTCTTT,CASSPGHMNTEAFF
TRBV5-1,.,few,TRBJ1-6,TGCGCCAGCAGCTTGGCCTGGCTTGGTTCACCCCTCCACTTT,CASSLAWLGSPLHF
TRBV6-2/TRBV6-3,.,.,TRBJ1-5,TGTGCCAGCAGCCGGGACAATTATCAGCCCCAGCATTTT,CASSRDNYQPQHF
TRBV19,TRBD1,.,TRBJ1-2,TGTGCCAGTAGTATCCTCCGGACAGGGGGCGCGGCTGGTGGCTACACCTTC,CASSILRTGGAAGGYTF
TRBV2,TRBD1,.,TRBJ2-7,TGTGCCAGCAGTATGCAGGGGGCCAACTCCTACGAGCAGTACTTC,CASSMQGANSYEQYF
TRBV2,.,.,TRBJ1-1,TGTGCCAGCAGTGAGGAGGGCGGAGCTTTCTTT,CASSEEGGAFF
TRBV6-5,.,.,TRBJ1-1,TGTGCCAGCAGTTCCCCGGGTCTTTACACTGAAGCTTTCTTT,CASSSPGLYTEAFF
TRBV11-2,TRBD1,.,TRBJ1-1,TGTGCCAGCAGCTTAGGGACAGGAAGGAACACTGAAGCTTTCTTT,CASSLGTGRNTEAFF
TRBV10-3,TRBD1,.,TRBJ1-5,TGTGCCATCTCAACCGACAGGGGGACCAATCAGCCCCAGCATTTT,CAISTDRGTNQPQHF
TRBV12-3/TRBV12-4,.,.,TRBJ2-1,TGTGCCAGCAGCGTGTACAATGAGCAGTTCTTC,CASSVYNEQFF
TRBV5-1,TRBD1,.,TRBJ1-1,TGCGCCAGCAGCTCACAGGGGGCCGGTGCTGAAGCTTTCTTT,CASSSQGAGAEAFF